This entry concerns a single TCR beta chain. The data stem from a study of blood T cell repertoires in COVID-19. Study-level information: Samples taken during acute and convalescent COVID-19 were collected in the United States, Italy and Spain.

The assay was immunoSEQ multiplex PCR, and TCRdb's table has in-frame clones only and misses some. Of about half a million clones listed, 89% are singletons. This TCR was sampled from a man aged 18-30 years with COVID-19, enrolled during active disease. Sequencing input: peripheral blood.

The CDR3 DNA is TGCGCCAGCAGCCACCCTAAACAGGGGCTAGGAGATTTGACCTTC. Its protein product is CASSHPKQGLGDLTF. The chain couples TRBV4-1 to TRBJ1-2, with 7 bases matching TRBD1. Trimming at V came to 3 bases and at J to 14 bases, leaving 18 bases not matched to a gene. The CDR3 runs to 15 residues. CDR1 is MGHRA, CDR2 YSYEKL, per germline.